This T cell receptor beta chain was captured in a study of T cells in localized non-small cell lung cancer. General study results and limits: A single tumor region was sequenced, leaving heterogeneity possible. Adjacent uninvolved lung tissue had the highest T cell clonality, exceeding tumor. Longer survival (overall) was linked to higher T cell density in blood. Adjacent lung held a median roughly 60 of the top 100 tumor clones.

The sample holds one count of this clone. What it recognizes is unknown. Germline V gene sequence: CDR1 SEHNR, CDR2 FQNEAQ (reference sequence). With V trimmed by 0 bases and J by 4 bases, 10 bases remained unmatched. The CDR3 is made up of 18 amino acids. The assay was immunoSEQ multiplex PCR, and TCRdb's table has in-frame clones only and misses some. The sample yields 10,000 to 15,000 clones, approximately 88% seen once. This TCR came from a male donor at least 60 years old with stage I squamous cell lung carcinoma. The sequences come from peripheral blood, collected before any cancer treatment. V and J are TRBV7-9 and TRBJ1-2, with 11 positions matching TRBD1. CDR3: CASSLASGTGGSFYGYTF. Here the CDR3 DNA reads TGTGCCAGCAGCTTAGCTTCCGGGACAGGGGGATCATTCTATGGCTACACCTTC. The full variable domain, rest sourced from reference TRBV7-9 and TRBJ1-2, is DTGVSQNPRHKITKRGQNVTFRCDPISEHNRLYWYRQTLGQGPEFLTYFQNEAQLEKSRLLSDRFSAERPKGSFSTLEIQRTEQGDSAMYLCASSLASGTGGSFYGYTFGSGTRLTVV.